These T cell receptor beta chains were read from a single sample in a study of OX40 agonist ivuxolimab in advanced cancers. Clones were read by immunoSEQ multiplex PCR, and TCRdb kept only the in-frame ones, dropping some. This sample carries tens of thousands of clones, nearly 90% of them seen once, and the ten largest clones take around 11%. The specimen was CD4+ or CD8+ T cells sorted from blood, collected in a trial of the OX40 agonist ivuxolimab. The receptors were gathered from an adult with an advanced solid tumor such as melanoma, head and neck, liver or kidney cancer. Both conserved end residues are part of each CDR3. The D gene is left open where the match is weak. Clone size appears in some rows only: once, few, many, or a class for an expanded clone.

D	size	V	J	CDR3	DNA
TRBD1	.	TRBV5-4	TRBJ2-7	CASSLVTGGGEQYF	TGTGCCAGCAGCTTGGTGACAGGGGGCGGCGAGCAGTACTTC
TRBD2	once	TRBV7-3	TRBJ2-3	CASSTLAGGPDTQYF	TGTGCCAGCAGCACCCTAGCGGGAGGGCCCGATACGCAGTATTTT
TRBD1	.	TRBV19	TRBJ2-2	CASKATGELTGELFF	TGTGCCAGTAAGGCGACAGGGGAGTTGACCGGGGAGCTGTTTTTT
.	.	TRBV5-4	TRBJ2-1	CASSRENNEQFF	TGTGCCAGCAGCCGGGAAAACAATGAGCAGTTCTTC
.	.	TRBV19	TRBJ1-2	CASRVPGEGYTF	TGTGCCAGTAGGGTTCCAGGGGAAGGCTACACCTTC
.	.	TRBV6-1	TRBJ2-5	CASSVLAQETQYF	TGTGCCAGCAGTGTGCTGGCACAAGAGACCCAGTACTTC
.	.	TRBV4-1	TRBJ2-2	CASSQVAGTGELFF	TGCGCCAGCAGCCAAGTTGCCGGAACCGGGGAGCTGTTTTTT
.	.	TRBV19	TRBJ2-3	CASATGYDTQYF	TGTGCCAGTGCCACAGGTTACGATACGCAGTATTTT
.	few	TRBV19	TRBJ1-1	CASSIGGMGTEAFF	TGTGCCAGTAGTATTGGGGGCATGGGAACTGAAGCTTTCTTT
.	.	TRBV5-1	TRBJ2-7	CASSPDSFYEQYF	TGCGCCAGCAGCCCTGACAGTTTCTACGAGCAGTACTTC
TRBD1	.	TRBV19	TRBJ2-1	CASSQPGQGRNEQFF	TGTGCCAGTTCCCAACCGGGACAGGGTCGGAATGAGCAGTTCTTC
.	many	TRBV29-1	TRBJ1-1	CSVPGNGTEAFF	TGCAGCGTTCCGGGGAACGGCACTGAAGCTTTCTTT
.	.	TRBV19	TRBJ1-4	CASSLQGGDEKLFF	TGTGCCAGTAGTCTCCAGGGAGGGGATGAAAAACTGTTTTTT
.	.	TRBV29-1	TRBJ2-4	CSVGRYRGVDIQYF	TGCAGCGTTGGGAGGTATCGGGGAGTGGACATTCAGTACTTC
.	.	TRBV15	TRBJ2-1	CATSRDPPLLDEQFF	TGTGCCACCAGCAGAGATCCACCCCTCTTGGATGAGCAGTTCTTC
.	.	TRBV27	TRBJ2-3	CASSLVRGSTDTQYF	TGTGCCAGCAGTTTAGTGCGGGGCTCCACAGATACGCAGTATTTT
TRBD1	.	TRBV28	TRBJ2-2	CASITSDRVNTGELFF	TGTGCCAGTATAACTTCGGACAGGGTGAACACCGGGGAGCTGTTTTTT
TRBD2	few	TRBV5-4	TRBJ2-1	CASSPWTGGSLNEQFF	TGTGCCAGCAGCCCGTGGACTGGCGGGAGTCTTAATGAGCAGTTCTTC
TRBD1	few	TRBV2	TRBJ1-6	CASASGTEYSPLHF	TGTGCCAGCGCCTCCGGGACAGAATATTCACCCCTCCACTTT
.	.	TRBV19	TRBJ1-2	CASKEEHPNYGYTF	TGTGCCAGTAAGGAGGAACACCCTAACTATGGCTACACCTTC
.	once	TRBV27	TRBJ2-1	CASSLSRGGNEQFF	TGTGCCAGCAGTTTATCGAGGGGAGGTAATGAGCAGTTCTTC
TRBD2	.	TRBV27	TRBJ2-7	CASSLYGGSGYEQYF	TGTGCCAGCAGTTTATACGGCGGGAGTGGGTACGAGCAGTACTTC
.	.	TRBV4-1	TRBJ2-7	CASSQVGGYEQYF	TGCGCCAGCAGCCAAGTTGGTGGATACGAGCAGTACTTC
.	.	TRBV7-2	TRBJ1-5	CASSLRYPGTDQPQHF	TGTGCCAGCAGCTTAAGGTACCCGGGAACGGATCAGCCCCAGCATTTT
.	.	TRBV29-1	TRBJ1-1	CSATGSGNTEAFF	TGCAGCGCAACAGGGTCGGGGAACACTGAAGCTTTCTTT
.	.	TRBV6-5	TRBJ2-7	CASSYSSTGYIYEQYF	TGTGCCAGCAGTTACTCGTCCACAGGGTATATCTACGAGCAGTACTTC
.	.	TRBV5-1	TRBJ2-1	CASSLPQGSYNEQFF	TGCGCCAGCAGCTTGCCCCAGGGTTCCTACAATGAGCAGTTCTTC
.	.	TRBV15	TRBJ2-7	CATRGQGAYEQYF	TGTGCCACCCGGGGGCAGGGCGCATACGAGCAGTACTTC
.	once	TRBV7-8	TRBJ2-7	CASSFSPPYEQYF	TGTGCCAGCAGCTTTTCCCCCCCCTACGAGCAGTACTTC
.	.	TRBV7-9	TRBJ2-7	CASSWSQDYEQYF	TGTGCCAGCAGCTGGAGCCAGGACTACGAGCAGTACTTC
TRBD2	.	TRBV2	TRBJ2-7	CASTLAGGVEQYF	TGTGCCAGCACTCTGGCGGGGGGAGTCGAGCAGTACTTC
.	once	TRBV7-2	TRBJ2-7	CASSLVRLTSAEQYF	TGTGCCAGCAGCTTGGTACGCCTAACTTCGGCTGAGCAGTACTTC
.	.	TRBV5-4	TRBJ2-7	CASSLGTATYEQYF	TGTGCCAGCAGCTTGGGGACAGCAACCTACGAGCAGTACTTC
.	.	TRBV2	TRBJ2-1	CASSERGPPYNEQFF	TGTGCCAGCAGTGAGAGGGGTCCACCATACAATGAGCAGTTCTTC
.	.	TRBV9	TRBJ1-2	CASSSGVSRGYTF	TGTGCCAGCAGCTCAGGGGTTTCGCGTGGCTACACCTTC
.	.	TRBV2	TRBJ2-6	CASFLGRDARSGANVLTF	TGTGCCAGCTTTTTGGGTCGAGACGCCCGCTCTGGGGCCAACGTCCTGACTTTC
.	.	TRBV9	TRBJ1-6	CASSVAQGSNSPLHF	TGTGCCAGCAGCGTAGCTCAGGGGAGTAATTCACCCCTCCACTTT
TRBD1	.	TRBV27	TRBJ2-6	CASSWPTGAGSGANVLTF	TGTGCCAGCAGTTGGCCGACAGGGGCTGGGTCTGGGGCCAACGTCCTGACTTTC
TRBD1	.	TRBV27	TRBJ1-2	CASSMDRGVSYGYTF	TGTGCCAGCAGTATGGACAGGGGGGTCAGTTACGGCTACACCTTC
.	once	TRBV9	TRBJ2-7	CASSVADSNYEQYF	TGTGCCAGCAGCGTAGCTGACAGCAACTACGAGCAGTACTTC
.	.	TRBV27	TRBJ2-3	CASSWRESTDTQYF	TGTGCCAGCAGTTGGCGGGAAAGCACAGATACGCAGTATTTT
.	.	TRBV19	TRBJ1-4	CASSAHLYEKLFF	TGTGCCAGTAGTGCTCATCTTTATGAAAAACTGTTTTTT
TRBD2	.	TRBV10-3	TRBJ2-1	CAISETGTSPYSYNEQFF	TGTGCCATCAGTGAAACTGGGACTAGCCCATACTCCTACAATGAGCAGTTCTTC
TRBD2	.	TRBV13	TRBJ2-3	CASSSGGLAGTDTQYF	TGTGCCAGCAGCTCGGGCGGACTAGCGGGCACAGATACGCAGTATTTT
TRBD2	.	TRBV7-9	TRBJ2-1	CASSSRGGKSGEQFF	TGTGCCAGCAGCTCTCGGGGGGGCAAATCGGGTGAGCAGTTCTTC
.	.	TRBV14	TRBJ2-7	CASSQDLTVYPYEQYF	TGTGCCAGCAGCCAAGATCTAACGGTGTATCCCTACGAGCAGTACTTC
.	.	TRBV11-2	TRBJ2-1	CASSELGNEQFF	TGTGCCAGCAGCGAACTAGGGAATGAGCAGTTCTTC
.	.	TRBV14	TRBJ2-1	CASSQAAGFWYNEQFF	TGTGCCAGCAGCCAAGCGGCGGGGTTCTGGTACAATGAGCAGTTCTTC
.	.	TRBV5-6	TRBJ1-1	CASSLAANTEAFF	TGTGCCAGCAGCTTGGCCGCGAACACTGAAGCTTTCTTT
.	.	TRBV6-4	TRBJ2-7	CASSDRGEARTYEQYF	TGTGCCAGCAGTGACAGGGGGGAGGCCAGGACCTACGAGCAGTACTTC
TRBD2	.	TRBV6-1	TRBJ2-7	CASSKGLAYYEQYF	TGTGCCAGCAGTAAGGGACTAGCGTACTACGAGCAGTACTTC
TRBD1	.	TRBV10-3	TRBJ1-5	CASRGFSNQPQHF	TGTGCCTCCAGGGGGTTTAGCAATCAGCCCCAGCATTTT